This T cell receptor beta chain was found in a study of blood T cell repertoires in COVID-19 (dated by TCRdb to the early 2020s). Regarding the study in general: Collaborator samples came from the United States, Italy and Spain and covered acute and convalescent phases of COVID-19. Samples came from the ongoing ImmuneRACE study (first 160 participants) plus 1,254 subjects from 6 global collaborators. Deeply sampled blood TCRbeta repertoires from subjects exposed to, actively infected with, or recovered from COVID-19 were included in the dataset. The prospective study material was composed of cDNA or gDNA derived from T cells, B-cell-depleted T cells, or PBMCs. A freely available public database, intended as a resource for researchers studying the immune response to SARS-CoV-2, is where the repertoires were released. Where HLA class I and class II types were available, the types were taken from metadata supplied by the sample provider, not from assay-based typing. The sample metadata nearly always contained a de-identified subject ID, COVID-19 status, age in years and sex.

Here is what the overall study found, with its caveats: Clinical and demographic metadata were provided uncurated, with the amount varying by source and participant.

In the prospective study, participants were 18 to 89 years old, resided in approximately 22 geographic areas of the United States, and were enrolled through a virtual design. To assign participants to cohorts, the prospective study relied on clinical history that participants themselves reported in a screening survey and a study questionnaire. ImmuneRACE Cohort 3 recovered participants were defined by two consecutive negative NP/OP PCR tests, healthcare professional clearance, or symptom resolution. Mobile phlebotomists in the prospective study collected whole blood, serum and a nasopharyngeal or oropharyngeal swab from every participant. Over a roughly two-month period, participants in the prospective study had the option of providing additional blood draws and questionnaires. Prospective study blood samples were shipped either frozen or at room temperature before DNA extraction. The CDR3 numbers 16 residues from cysteine through phenylalanine. The CDR3 DNA has 48 bases and is translated from base 1. CDR1 and CDR2 are drawn from the germline V gene: SGHVS, FQNEAQ. Trimming leaves V shorter by 5 bases and J shorter by 3 bases, with the junction holding 9 bases beyond the gene matches.

For this clone: This clone's antigen is unknown. Base qualities are not at hand, and no much larger clone is one base apart.

TCRbeta CDR3 regions were amplified from genomic DNA using the immunoSEQ Assay, a bias-controlled multiplex PCR. The original methods were these. Within the assay, amplification of reference gene primers was used to estimate how many nucleated cells each sample contained. Sequence reads were collapsed and filtered to measure the absolute abundance of every unique TCRbeta CDR3 rearrangement. For each sample, productive Simpson clonality was calculated by taking the square root of Simpson's diversity index across productive rearrangements. TCRdb limited this immuneACCESS table to in-frame rearrangements with V and J called. A share of clones is missing; checked studies link under half to unresolved V genes, and the rest is unexplained. That table gives V, J and clone size, and the DNA gave D and trimming. In all, the sample holds 450,000 to 600,000 clones, and roughly 87% of those were seen once. The top ten constitute 0.7% of the sample.

This clonotype originated in a woman aged 18-29 years who had recovered from COVID-19. Sequenced input: PBMCs or T cells enriched from blood (not recorded which). The chain employs TRBV7-8 and TRBJ2-2; 7 nucleotides in the junction match TRBD1. The CDR3 region reads CASSQQGKRDTGELFF. The DNA sequence follows: TGTGCCAGCAGCCAACAGGGGAAGAGGGACACCGGGGAGCTGTTTTTT.